Each of the 24 T cell receptor beta chains below was sequenced from the same sample in a study of blood T cell repertoires in COVID-19. Here immunoSEQ multiplex PCR was the method, and the copy in TCRdb shows in-frame clones only, minus some. The data hold about 350,000 clones, with about 88% observed a single time. Sequenced sample: PBMCs or T cells enriched from blood (not recorded which). These receptors were collected from a woman aged 25 to 39 who had been exposed to COVID-19.

In nucleotides, the CDR3 is TGTGCCTGGATGGGGGGAGGGCTCAGCTACGAGCAGTACTTC. As protein: CAWMGGGLSYEQYF. The rearrangement joins TRBV30 to TRBJ2-7, with TRBD2 matching over 7 bases. Losses at the gene ends were 4 bases for V and 3 bases for J; bases not matched to a gene: 9. Germline CDR1 is GTSNPN and CDR2 is SVGIG (reference sequence). The CDR3 is made up of 14 amino acids.

The chain carries TRBV7-6 and TRBJ2-7; no firm D call. Germline loops: CDR1 SGHVS, CDR2 FNYEAQ. The CDR3 consists of 14 residues. Trimming removed 0 bases at V and 0 bases at J, with 6 bases between. The CDR3 loop is CASSLAPGSYEQYF. For the CDR3, the DNA is TGTGCCAGCAGCTTAGCCCCCGGCTCCTACGAGCAGTACTTC.

V usage is TRBV5-1 and J usage is TRBJ2-1; D is ambiguous. The germline V gene encodes CDR1 SGHRS and CDR2 YFSETQ. Trimming removed 0 bases from V and 6 bases from J, with 10 bases in between. The CDR3 length is 14 residues. The DNA of the CDR3 is TGCGCCAGCAGCTTGGCTAGGAGCTCCAATGAGCAGTTCTTC. This sequence encodes CASSLARSSNEQFF.

CDR3 coding DNA: TGTGCCAGCTCACCACAGGCCAGGGAAACTTATGGCTACACCTTC. It specifies CASSPQARETYGYTF. The V call is TRBV18, the J call TRBJ1-2; TRBD1 is a possible D gene (5 bases). The V end lost 1 base, the J end lost 5 bases, and 14 bases lay between the germline ends. Germline V lookup: CDR1 KGHSH, CDR2 LQKENI. The CDR3 has 15 amino acids.

The V gene is TRBV28, the J gene TRBJ1-2, with TRBD1 matching 8 bases. This CDR3 has 14 amino acids. CDR1 is MDHEN and CDR2 is SYDVKM in the germline V gene. Unmatched junction bases numbered 1, after V lost 0 bases and J lost 4 bases. CDR3: CASSLWGTGYGYTF. The DNA of the CDR3 is TGTGCCAGCAGTTTATGGGGGACAGGCTATGGCTACACCTTC.

The J gene is TRBJ1-2, the V gene TRBV6-6; 10 bases align to TRBD1. With 2 bases clipped from V and 5 bases from J, the junction kept 5 bases outside the gene matches. CDR3 length: 15 amino acids. Looked up from germline, CDR1 is MNHNY and CDR2 is SVGAGI (reference sequence). Here the CDR3 reads CASSYEGTGVYGYTF. The CDR3 coding sequence is TGTGCCAGCAGTTACGAAGGGACAGGGGTGTATGGCTACACCTTC.

The chain has TRBV5-1 and TRBJ1-5; tentatively, D is TRBD1 (5 bases). V lost 4 bases and J lost 3, with 14 bases in between. This CDR3 is built from 15 residues. In germline, CDR1 is SGHRS, CDR2 YFSETQ. DNA of the CDR3: TGCGCCAGCAGCCCTGGGGGGGTAGACAATCAGCCCCAGCATTTT. Its translation is CASSPGGVDNQPQHF.

The V gene is TRBV7-7, the J gene TRBJ2-2; D unresolved. Germline lookup yields CDR1 SSHAT and CDR2 FNYEAQ (reference sequence). Trimming left V 1 base short and J 1 base short, with 10 bases between. This CDR3 comprises 16 residues. Here the CDR3 reads CASSLVAVRNTGELFF. The DNA for the CDR3 is TGTGCCAGCAGCTTAGTTGCGGTTCGGAACACCGGGGAGCTGTTTTTT.

V gene TRBV5-1 combines with J gene TRBJ1-5, with a possible D match to TRBD1 (6 bases). The CDR3 is made up of 15 amino acids. Between the trimmed V and J ends, which lost 0 bases and 1 base, there was a span of 8 bases. Germline CDR1 SGHRS, CDR2 YFSETQ. The CDR3 bases are TGCGCCAGCAGCTTGGAAGGGGGAAGCAATCAGCCCCAGCATTTT. Translating gives CASSLEGGSNQPQHF.

V and J are TRBV7-6 and TRBJ1-1; 8 nucleotides agree with TRBD1. Germline-derived CDR1 and CDR2 are SGHVS and FNYEAQ. V dropped 5 bases and J dropped 5; count of bases not matched to a gene: 10. There are 15 residues in the CDR3. The CDR3 region is CASSKRQGTETEAFF. In DNA form, the CDR3 reads TGTGCCAGCAGCAAAAGACAGGGGACTGAGACTGAAGCTTTCTTT.

V and J are TRBV2 and TRBJ2-7; possibly TRBD2 for D (5 bases). The CDR3 extends over 13 amino acids. The germline V gene has CDR1 SNHLY and CDR2 FYNNEI. V was trimmed by 7 bases and J by 3 bases, leaving 13 bases between them. The CDR3 nucleotides read TGTGCCAGCACCCGGGGAGCCCTCTACGAGCAGTACTTC. This translates into CASTRGALYEQYF.

The chain is built from TRBV28 and TRBJ2-3; 10 bases map to TRBD2. Germline lookup yields CDR1 MDHEN and CDR2 SYDVKM. The trim removed 5 bases at V and 4 bases at J, leaving 9 bases unmatched. The CDR3 runs 16 residues. The CDR3 loop reads CASSPWGSGRSDTQYF. DNA for the CDR3: TGTGCCAGCAGTCCCTGGGGTAGCGGGAGGTCAGATACGCAGTATTTT.

V and J are TRBV5-1 and TRBJ2-5, with D possibly matching TRBD1 (6 bases). Looked up from germline, CDR1 is SGHRS and CDR2 is YFSETQ. V lost 2 bases, J lost 4 bases, and 9 bases lay in between. The CDR3 length is 13 residues. The CDR3 is CASSFTGRETQYF. The CDR3 DNA reads as TGCGCCAGCAGCTTCACAGGGCGAGAGACCCAGTACTTC.

This clone was seen just once. V usage is TRBV7-3 and J usage is TRBJ2-1, with 12 bases that match TRBD2. The CDR3 is 14 residues long. V lost 4 bases, J lost 8 bases, and 3 bases stayed unmatched. The germline V gene has CDR1 SGHTA and CDR2 FQGTGA. CDR3 in amino acids: CASSSGLAGHEQFF. Written as DNA, the CDR3 is TGTGCCAGCAGCTCAGGACTAGCGGGGCATGAGCAGTTCTTC.

The V gene is TRBV9, the J gene TRBJ1-1; 9 bases are shared with TRBD1. The germline gives CDR1 SGDLS, CDR2 YYNGEE. CDR3 length equals 15 residues. The V and J ends lost 4 bases and 1 base, in that order; junction bases with no gene match: 5. CDR3 in DNA: TGTGCCAGCAGCACGCAGGGACAGGGGAACACTGAAGCTTTCTTT. Its translation: CASSTQGQGNTEAFF. Full variable domain (remainder filled in from reference TRBV9 and TRBJ1-1): DSGVTQTPKHLITATGQRVTLRCSPRSGDLSVYWYQQSLDQGLQFLIQYYNGEERAKGNILERFSAQQFPDLHSELNLSSLELGDSALYFCASSTQGQGNTEAFFGQGTRLTVV.

V is TRBV29-1 and J is TRBJ2-2; a possible D gene is TRBD2 (6 bases). The V end lost 7 bases, the J end lost 3 bases, and 12 bases lay between the germline ends. This CDR3 is built from 13 residues. Germline V gene data show CDR1 as SQVTM and CDR2 as ANQGSEA. CDR3 loop: CSGHIADTGELFF. The CDR3 DNA reads TGCAGCGGCCACATAGCGGACACCGGGGAGCTGTTTTTT.

The rearrangement joins TRBV11-3 to TRBJ2-1; tentative D call: TRBD1 (5 bases). CDR1 and CDR2 (germline): SGHNT, YENEEA. The CDR3 has 17 residues. Trimming cost V 2 bases and J 0 bases, with 14 bases left between them. CDR3 DNA: TGTGCCAGCAGCTTAACTTTCCAGCAGGGCTCCTACAATGAGCAGTTCTTC. Amino acids: CASSLTFQQGSYNEQFF.

CDR3 in amino acids: CASSLWGTGVYGEQFF. DNA of the CDR3: TGTGCCAGCAGCTTGTGGGGGACAGGGGTTTATGGTGAGCAGTTCTTC. The chain combines TRBV7-3 with TRBJ2-1; the match to TRBD1 covers 10 bases. The germline CDR1 and CDR2 sequences are SGHTA and FQGTGA. CDR3 length equals 16 residues. The ends lost 3 bases at V and 9 bases at J; junction bases unmatched: 11. Full variable domain (missing parts from reference TRBV7-3 and TRBJ2-1): GAGVSQTPSNKVTEKGKYVELRCDPISGHTALYWYRQSLGQGPEFLIYFQGTGAADDSGLPNDRFFAVRPEGSVSTLKIQRTERGDSAVYLCASSLWGTGVYGEQFFGPGTRLTVL.

The chain combines TRBV12-3 or TRBV12-4 with TRBJ1-1, with 8 bases identical to TRBD1. J was trimmed by 4 bases and V by 7 bases; bases with no gene match: 5. CDR3 length equals 13 residues. The CDR3 loop reads CASTVTGGTEAFF. The CDR3 DNA sequence: TGTGCCAGCACCGTAACAGGGGGCACTGAAGCTTTCTTT.

The chain carries TRBV15 and TRBJ2-7; 10 positions agree with TRBD2. This CDR3 has 15 residues. J was trimmed by 6 bases and V by 0 bases; bases with no gene match: 5. CDR1 and CDR2 from the germline V gene are LNHNV and YYDKDF (reference sequence). Here the CDR3 DNA reads TGTGCCACCAGCAGAGATCGCCTAGCGGGAGCCGAGCAGTACTTC. This encodes CATSRDRLAGAEQYF. Full variable domain (rest looked up from reference TRBV15 and TRBJ2-7): DAMVIQNPRYQVTQFGKPVTLSCSQTLNHNVMYWYQQKSSQAPKLLFHYYDKDFNNEADTPDNFQSRRPNTSFCFLDIRSPGLGDTAMYLCATSRDRLAGAEQYFGPGTRLTVT.

This clone showed up just a few times. The genes are TRBV18 and TRBJ1-2; D remains ambiguous. The germline V gene has CDR1 KGHSH and CDR2 LQKENI. V lost 5 bases and J lost 8, with 18 bases in between. The CDR3 spans 14 residues. The CDR3 bases are TGTGCCAGCTCATCCTGGACCACGGAGGGCGGCTACACCTTC. Translation gives CASSSWTTEGGYTF.

The genes are TRBV19 and TRBJ2-7; 7 positions agree with TRBD1. Germline loops: CDR1 LNHDA, CDR2 SQIVND (reference sequence). Trimming cost V 5 bases and J 7 bases; bases outside gene matches: 8. CDR3 size: 13 residues. CDR3 nucleotide sequence: TGTGCCAGTAGTGCAACAGGGGTGGGGGAGCAGTACTTC. Translation gives CASSATGVGEQYF.

The chain couples TRBV27 to TRBJ2-6; tentatively, D is TRBD2 (6 bases). Germline CDR1 and CDR2: MNHEY and SMNVEV (reference sequence). V lost 4 bases to trimming and J lost 1 base, with 17 bases between them. The CDR3 is made up of 18 amino acids. CDR3 amino acids: CASSSRGGKPSGANVLTF. The CDR3 DNA reads as TGTGCCAGCAGTTCGCGGGGAGGAAAGCCGTCTGGGGCCAACGTCCTGACTTTC.

This clone was seen more than once but under ten times. The chain employs TRBV29-1 and TRBJ2-2; D call uncertain. CDR3 size: 12 residues. Trimming shortened V by 6 bases and J by 3 bases, and 8 bases separated the two germline ends. Germline V gives CDR1 SQVTM, CDR2 ANQGSEA. CDR3: CSVECDTGELFF. The CDR3 DNA reads TGCAGCGTGGAGTGCGACACCGGGGAGCTGTTTTTT.